These 21 T cell receptor beta chains share one sample of origin, sequenced in a study of somatic mutations in cytotoxic T cells in rheumatoid arthritis. Here immunoSEQ multiplex PCR was the method, and the copy in TCRdb shows in-frame clones only, minus some. Of around 14,000 clones in the sample, 75% to 95% are singletons; the top ten hold about a sixth. Sequencing was performed on CD4+ T cells sorted from blood. Receptors were obtained from a man aged 65 to 85 with rheumatoid arthritis.

V gene TRBV11-2 combines with J gene TRBJ2-5; TRBD2 matches 13 bases. The germline V gene encodes CDR1 SGHAT and CDR2 FQNNGV. V was clipped by 5 bases and J by 5 bases; unmatched bases: 5. There are 15 residues in the CDR3. The DNA of the CDR3 is TGTGCCAGCAGCCCACTAGCGGGGGGGCAGGAGACCCAGTACTTC. It translates to CASSPLAGGQETQYF.

The genes are TRBV5-1 and TRBJ2-5, with D possibly being TRBD2 (6 bases). Germline CDR1 reads SGHRS; CDR2 reads YFSETQ. CDR3 size: 15 residues. Trimming removed 0 bases from V and 3 bases from J, with 12 bases in between. The CDR3 DNA reads as TGCGCCAGCAGCTTGGCAGGGACGGGAGAAGAGACCCAGTACTTC. This sequence encodes CASSLAGTGEETQYF.

This chain links TRBV19 with TRBJ2-2; TRBD1 agrees at 7 bases. In germline, CDR1 is LNHDA, CDR2 SQIVND (reference sequence). V lost 7 bases to trimming and J lost 0 bases; unmatched junction nucleotides: 5. The CDR3 is 15 amino acids. The chain's CDR3 is CASIAGTANTGELFF. DNA of the CDR3: TGTGCCAGTATCGCCGGGACAGCGAACACCGGGGAGCTGTTTTTT.

As DNA, the CDR3 is TGTGCCAGCAGCTTAGATCGGCCAGGGCAAGGCTACACCTTC. This translates into CASSLDRPGQGYTF. This chain joins TRBV11-2 and TRBJ1-2, with a possible D match to TRBD1 (5 bases). This CDR3 region has 14 residues. The germline CDR1 and CDR2 sequences are SGHAT and FQNNGV. The V gene lost 0 bases and the J gene lost 8 bases, with 13 bases spanning the gap.

The chain has TRBV7-6 and TRBJ2-5; D not certain. The end of the DNA aligns better with TRBJ2-7, so the J call may be wrong. CDR3 length: 14 amino acids. Germline V gene sequence: CDR1 SGHVS, CDR2 FNYEAQ. The CDR3 DNA reads TGTGCCAGCAGCACAAACGGAGTCTCCTACGAGCAGTACTTC. Its translation is CASSTNGVSYEQYF.

This chain joins TRBV28 and TRBJ2-7; D remains ambiguous. The CDR3 runs to 12 residues. Germline V gene data show CDR1 as MDHEN and CDR2 as SYDVKM. V lost 6 bases, J lost 2 bases, and 8 bases lay in between. DNA of the CDR3: TGTGCCAGCAGGAGAGGCCCCTACGAGCAGTACTTC. Protein: CASRRGPYEQYF. Using reference TRBV28 and TRBJ2-7 for the parts outside the CDR3, the full variable domain is DVKVTQSSRYLVKRTGEKVFLECVQDMDHENMFWYRQDPGLGLRLIYFSYDVKMKEKGDIPEGYSVSREKKERFSLILESASTNQTSMYLCASRRGPYEQYFGPGTRLTVT.

The chain has TRBV7-9 and TRBJ1-2; 11 nucleotides line up with TRBD1. Germline V CDR1 and CDR2: SEHNR, FQNEAQ (reference sequence). V lost 5 bases to trimming and J lost 8 bases; unmatched junction nucleotides: 10. The CDR3 totals 15 residues. CDR3 DNA sequence: TGTGCCAGCAGCGAAAGCGGGACAGGGGGGTTAGGCTACACCTTC. Protein: CASSESGTGGLGYTF.

This clone was observed a single time. The chain has TRBV19 and TRBJ1-2; D may be TRBD1 (5 bases). Looked up from germline, CDR1 is LNHDA and CDR2 is SQIVND (reference sequence). The V end was cut by 5 bases, the J end by 2 bases, with 15 bases between. The CDR3 has 15 amino acids. The CDR3 nucleotides read TGTGCCAGTAGTGCCCCATTGCGGGGGAACTATGGCTACACCTTC. As protein: CASSAPLRGNYGYTF.

The rearrangement uses TRBV11-2 and TRBJ2-1; the D gene is possibly TRBD2 (6 bases). Germline V gene sequence: CDR1 SGHAT, CDR2 FQNNGV. Trimming pared 4 bases from V and 6 bases from J, leaving 13 bases between. This CDR3 contains 14 residues. Here the CDR3 reads CASSSRGPSNEQFF. The DNA for the CDR3 is TGTGCCAGCAGCTCGCGGGGCCCGAGCAATGAGCAGTTCTTC.

J is TRBJ1-3 and V is TRBV6-5; no firm D call. CDR1 and CDR2 from the germline V gene are MNHEY and SVGAGI. V lost 6 bases, J lost 0 bases, and 9 bases lay in between. The CDR3 totals 14 residues. The CDR3 DNA reads TGTGCCAGCAGGGACTCAGACTCTGGAAACACCATATATTTT. This sequence encodes CASRDSDSGNTIYF.

The chain combines TRBV28 with TRBJ2-2; TRBD1 matches 11 bases. The CDR3 consists of 15 residues. V shed 7 bases, J shed 5 bases, and the junction held 6 bases outside the gene matches. In germline, CDR1 is MDHEN, CDR2 SYDVKM. The CDR3 loop reads CASTIGTGGTGELFF. The CDR3 DNA reads TGTGCCAGCACTATAGGGACAGGGGGGACCGGGGAGCTGTTTTTT. Combining the CDR3 with reference TRBV28 and TRBJ2-2 gives the whole variable domain DVKVTQSSRYLVKRTGEKVFLECVQDMDHENMFWYRQDPGLGLRLIYFSYDVKMKEKGDIPEGYSVSREKKERFSLILESASTNQTSMYLCASTIGTGGTGELFFGEGSRLTVL.

J is TRBJ2-6 and V is TRBV5-1; D gene unclear. Germline V gene lookup returns CDR1 SGHRS and CDR2 YFSETQ. CDR3 length: 19 residues. The V gene lost 1 base and the J gene lost 0 bases, with 17 bases spanning the gap. Written as DNA, the CDR3 is TGCGCCAGCAGCTTGCACCAGTCTGTCTCCTCCTCTGGGGCCAACGTCCTGACTTTC. This codes for CASSLHQSVSSSGANVLTF.

V and J are TRBV10-1 and TRBJ2-1; D ambiguous. The V end was cut by 0 bases, the J end by 9 bases, with 3 bases between. Germline V gene lookup returns CDR1 WNHNN and CDR2 SYGVQD (reference sequence). The CDR3 totals 11 residues. The CDR3 region has the DNA TGCGCCAGCAGTGAGTCGAGTGAGCAGTTCTTC. Amino acids: CASSESSEQFF.

The rearrangement joins TRBV5-4 to TRBJ2-2; 8 nucleotides match TRBD1. CDR3 size: 16 residues. From germline, CDR1 is SGHNT and CDR2 YYREEE (reference sequence). V lost 4 bases to trimming and J lost 2 bases; unmatched junction nucleotides: 7. The CDR3: CASSPGSGGNTGELFF. The DNA of the CDR3 is TGTGCCAGCAGCCCGGGGTCAGGGGGCAACACCGGGGAGCTGTTTTTT.

The chain has TRBV5-4 and TRBJ2-7; TRBD1 matches at 7 bases. Germline assignment: CDR1 SGHNT and CDR2 YYREEE (reference sequence). This CDR3 comprises 15 residues. After removal of 4 bases from V and 2 bases from J, the junction contained 9 bases not matched to a gene. The CDR3 reads CASSPGGTATYEQYF. The CDR3 bases are TGTGCCAGCAGCCCGGGTGGGACAGCCACCTACGAGCAGTACTTC.

This clone came up a few times. This chain uses TRBV28 with TRBJ1-2; maybe TRBD1 (5 bases). Trimming removed 8 bases from V and 4 bases from J, with 17 bases in between. The CDR3 has 14 amino acids. Germline V CDR1 and CDR2: MDHEN, SYDVKM. As DNA, the CDR3 is TGTGCCAGCCGGGGGAGACAGCTCCTCTATGGCTACACCTTC. Its protein is CASRGRQLLYGYTF.

CDR3 DNA: TGTGCCTGGAGTGGCAGGGGCTTTGGGGCCAACGTCCTGACTTTC. Translated, it gives CAWSGRGFGANVLTF. The chain uses TRBV30 and TRBJ2-6; weak D call: TRBD1 (6 bases). V gave up 1 base and J gave up 3 bases, with 10 bases separating them. Germline CDR1 GTSNPN, CDR2 SVGIG (reference sequence). The CDR3 has 15 residues. Combining the CDR3 with reference TRBV30 and TRBJ2-6 gives the whole variable domain SQTIHQWPATLVQPVGSPLSLECTVEGTSNPNLYWYRQAAGRGLQLLFYSVGIGQISSEVPQNLSASRPQDRQFILSSKKLLLSDSGFYLCAWSGRGFGANVLTFGAGSRLTVL.

The J gene is TRBJ2-7, the V gene TRBV4-1; 9 bases are a match to TRBD2. V shed 1 base and J 2 bases; nucleotides not matched to a gene: 3. CDR3 size: 15 residues. Germline V gene data show CDR1 as MGHRA and CDR2 as YSYEKL. CDR3 protein: CASSQGLAVAYEQYF. DNA for the CDR3: TGCGCCAGCAGCCAAGGACTAGCGGTCGCCTACGAGCAGTACTTC.

This clone was seen just once. The chain joins TRBV5-1 to TRBJ2-2; TRBD2 matches 7 bases. Looked up from germline, CDR1 is SGHRS and CDR2 is YFSETQ. The CDR3 has 13 residues. V trimming: 8 bases; J trimming: 0 bases; junction bases outside the gene matches: 1. The CDR3 region is CASGTTNTGELFF. In nucleotides, the CDR3 is TGCGCCAGTGGGACTACGAACACCGGGGAGCTGTTTTTT. The full variable domain, rest sourced from reference TRBV5-1 and TRBJ2-2, is KAGVTQTPRYLIKTRGQQVTLSCSPISGHRSVSWYQQTPGQGLQFLFEYFSETQRNKGNFPGRFSGRQFSNSRSEMNVSTLELGDSALYLCASGTTNTGELFFGEGSRLTVL.

This clone appeared once. The rearrangement links TRBV5-1 to TRBJ1-2; D gene uncertain. Trimming removed 0 bases at V and 4 bases at J, with 19 bases between. The CDR3 is 17 residues long. The germline V gene has CDR1 SGHRS and CDR2 YFSETQ. The CDR3 region is CASSLALGRASGYGYTF. The CDR3 coding sequence is TGCGCCAGCAGCTTGGCCCTTGGTAGAGCCTCGGGCTATGGCTACACCTTC. Full variable domain (outside the CDR3, taken from reference TRBV5-1 and TRBJ1-2): KAGVTQTPRYLIKTRGQQVTLSCSPISGHRSVSWYQQTPGQGLQFLFEYFSETQRNKGNFPGRFSGRQFSNSRSEMNVSTLELGDSALYLCASSLALGRASGYGYTFGSGTRLTVV.

V usage is TRBV19 and J usage is TRBJ2-5; weak D call: TRBD2 (7 bases). The CDR3 is made up of 15 amino acids. CDR1 is LNHDA and CDR2 is SQIVND in the germline V gene (reference sequence). Trimming removed 1 base at V and 5 bases at J, with 14 bases between. This CDR3 is CASSIGGGGAETQYF. The CDR3 DNA sequence: TGTGCCAGTAGTATAGGAGGGGGGGGCGCGGAGACCCAGTACTTC.